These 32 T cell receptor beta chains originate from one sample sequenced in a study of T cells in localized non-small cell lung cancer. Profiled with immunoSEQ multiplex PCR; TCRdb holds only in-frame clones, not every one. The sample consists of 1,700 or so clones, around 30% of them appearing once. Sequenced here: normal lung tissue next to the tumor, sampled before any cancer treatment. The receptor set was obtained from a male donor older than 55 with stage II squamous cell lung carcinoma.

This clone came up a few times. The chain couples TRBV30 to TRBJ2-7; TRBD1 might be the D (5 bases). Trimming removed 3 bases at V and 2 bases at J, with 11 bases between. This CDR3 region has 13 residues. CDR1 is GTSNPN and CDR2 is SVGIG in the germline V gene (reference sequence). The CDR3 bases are TGTGCCTGGAGGAAGACAGTAACCTACGAGCAGTACTTC. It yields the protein CAWRKTVTYEQYF.

CDR3 DNA sequence: TGTGCCAGCAGTTACCGGACCACTGAAGCTTTCTTT. Translating it yields CASSYRTTEAFF. V gene TRBV6-8 combines with J gene TRBJ1-1; D uncertain. This CDR3 has 12 amino acids. Deletions cut 2 bases from V and 4 bases from J, with 5 bases between. Germline lookup yields CDR1 MNHGY and CDR2 SAAAGT.

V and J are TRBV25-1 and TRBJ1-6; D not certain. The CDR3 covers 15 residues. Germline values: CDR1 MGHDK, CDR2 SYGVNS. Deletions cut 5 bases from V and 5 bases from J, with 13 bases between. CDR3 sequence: CASSIRGEHNSPLHF. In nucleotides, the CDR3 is TGTGCCAGCAGTATCCGGGGAGAGCATAATTCACCCCTCCACTTT.

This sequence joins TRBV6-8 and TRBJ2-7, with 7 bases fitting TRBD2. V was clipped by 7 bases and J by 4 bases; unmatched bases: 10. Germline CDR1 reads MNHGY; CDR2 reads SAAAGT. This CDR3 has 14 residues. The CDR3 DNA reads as TGTGCCAGCACCTCATCTAGCGGAGCTTACGAGCAGTACTTC. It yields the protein CASTSSSGAYEQYF.

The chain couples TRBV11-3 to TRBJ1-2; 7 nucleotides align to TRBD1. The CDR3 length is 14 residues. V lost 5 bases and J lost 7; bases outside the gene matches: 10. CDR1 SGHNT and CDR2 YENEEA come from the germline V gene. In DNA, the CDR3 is TGTGCCAGCAGCCTACAGGGGTTACAGGGTGGCTACACCTTC. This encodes CASSLQGLQGGYTF.

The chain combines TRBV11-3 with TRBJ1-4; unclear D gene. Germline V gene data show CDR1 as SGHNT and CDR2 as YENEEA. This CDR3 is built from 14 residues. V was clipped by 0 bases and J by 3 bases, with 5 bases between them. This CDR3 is CASSLELANEKLFF. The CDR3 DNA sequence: TGTGCCAGCAGCTTAGAACTAGCTAATGAAAAACTGTTTTTT.

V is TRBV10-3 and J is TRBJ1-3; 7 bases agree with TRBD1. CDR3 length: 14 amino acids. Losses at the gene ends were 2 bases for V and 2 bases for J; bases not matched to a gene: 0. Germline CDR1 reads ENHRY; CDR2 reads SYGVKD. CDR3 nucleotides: TGTGCCATCAGTGAGGACAGGGCTGGAAACACCATATATTTT. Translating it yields CAISEDRAGNTIYF.

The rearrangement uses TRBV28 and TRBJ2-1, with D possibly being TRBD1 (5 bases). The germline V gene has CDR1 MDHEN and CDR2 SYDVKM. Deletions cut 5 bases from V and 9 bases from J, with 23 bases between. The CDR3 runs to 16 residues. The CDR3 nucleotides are TGTGCCAGCAGTGACCTCAGGGTTTACGATATGGGTGAGCAGTTCTTC. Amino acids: CASSDLRVYDMGEQFF.

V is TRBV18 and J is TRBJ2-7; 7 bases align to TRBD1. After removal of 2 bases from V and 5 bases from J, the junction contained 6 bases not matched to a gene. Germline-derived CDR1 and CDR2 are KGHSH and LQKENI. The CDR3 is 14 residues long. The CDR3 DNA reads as TGTGCCAGCTCACCAGGTACAGGGGCCGACGAGCAGTACTTC. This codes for CASSPGTGADEQYF.

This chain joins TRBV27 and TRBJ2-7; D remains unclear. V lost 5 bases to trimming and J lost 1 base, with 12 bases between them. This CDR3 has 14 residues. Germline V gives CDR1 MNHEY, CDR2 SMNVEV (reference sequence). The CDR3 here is CASSPVSASYEQYF. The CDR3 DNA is TGTGCCAGCAGTCCCGTATCGGCTTCCTACGAGCAGTACTTC.

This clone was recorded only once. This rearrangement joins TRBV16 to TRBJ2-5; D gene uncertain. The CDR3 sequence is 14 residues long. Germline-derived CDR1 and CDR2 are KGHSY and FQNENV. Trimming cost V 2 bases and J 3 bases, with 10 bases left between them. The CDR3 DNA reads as TGTGCCAGCAGCCAAGGTTTAAGGGAAGAGACCCAGTACTTC. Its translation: CASSQGLREETQYF.

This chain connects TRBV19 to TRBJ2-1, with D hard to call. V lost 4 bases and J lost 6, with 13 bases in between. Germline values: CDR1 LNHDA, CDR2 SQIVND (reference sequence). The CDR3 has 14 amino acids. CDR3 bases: TGTGCCAGTAGTAGATTCATAGGTGGCAATGAGCAGTTCTTC. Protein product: CASSRFIGGNEQFF.

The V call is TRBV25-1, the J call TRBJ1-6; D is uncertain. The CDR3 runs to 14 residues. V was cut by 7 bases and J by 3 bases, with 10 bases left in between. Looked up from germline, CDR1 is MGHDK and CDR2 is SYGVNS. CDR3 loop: CASTEDGYNSPLHF. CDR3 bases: TGTGCCAGCACAGAGGACGGCTATAATTCACCCCTCCACTTT. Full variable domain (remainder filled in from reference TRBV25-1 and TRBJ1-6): EADIYQTPRYLVIGTGKKITLECSQTMGHDKMYWYQQDPGMELHLIHYSYGVNSTEKGDLSSESTVSRIRTEHFPLTLESARPSHTSQYLCASTEDGYNSPLHFGNGTRLTVT.

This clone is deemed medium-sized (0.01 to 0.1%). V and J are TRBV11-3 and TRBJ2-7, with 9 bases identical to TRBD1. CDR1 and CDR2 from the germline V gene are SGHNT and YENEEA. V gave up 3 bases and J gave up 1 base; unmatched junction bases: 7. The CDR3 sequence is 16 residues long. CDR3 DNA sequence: TGTGCCAGCAGCTTGGTCCGGGACAGGGATTCCTACGAGCAGTACTTC. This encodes CASSLVRDRDSYEQYF. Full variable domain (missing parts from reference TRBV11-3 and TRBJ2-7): EAGVVQSPRYKIIEKKQPVAFWCNPISGHNTLYWYLQNLGQGPELLIRYENEEAVDDSQLPKDRFSAERLKGVDSTLKIQPAELGDSAVYLCASSLVRDRDSYEQYFGPGTRLTVT.

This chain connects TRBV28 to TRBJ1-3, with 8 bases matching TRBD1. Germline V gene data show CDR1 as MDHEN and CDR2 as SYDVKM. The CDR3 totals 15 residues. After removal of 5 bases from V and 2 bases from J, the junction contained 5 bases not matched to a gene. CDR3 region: CASSGQGRTGNTIYF. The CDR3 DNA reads TGTGCCAGCAGTGGACAGGGAAGAACTGGAAACACCATATATTTT.

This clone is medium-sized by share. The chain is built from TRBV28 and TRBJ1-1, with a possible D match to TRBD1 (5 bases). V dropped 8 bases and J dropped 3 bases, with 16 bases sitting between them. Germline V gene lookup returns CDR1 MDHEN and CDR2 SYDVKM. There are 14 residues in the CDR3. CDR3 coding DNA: TGTGCCAGCGGGGGTGGCAGGGCGGACACTGAAGCTTTCTTT. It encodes CASGGGRADTEAFF.

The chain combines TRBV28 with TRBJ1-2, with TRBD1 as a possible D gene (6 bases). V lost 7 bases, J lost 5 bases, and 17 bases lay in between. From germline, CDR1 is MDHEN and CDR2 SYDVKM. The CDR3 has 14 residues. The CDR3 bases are TGTGCCAGCACCGTGGTGGGGGACAAATATGGCTACACCTTC. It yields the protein CASTVVGDKYGYTF.

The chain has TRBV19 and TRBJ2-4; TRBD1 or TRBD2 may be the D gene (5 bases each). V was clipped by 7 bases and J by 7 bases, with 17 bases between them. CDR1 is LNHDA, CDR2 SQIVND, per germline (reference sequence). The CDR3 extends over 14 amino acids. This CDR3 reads CASKDGRGGNIQYF. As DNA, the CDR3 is TGTGCCAGTAAAGACGGACGTGGGGGTAACATTCAGTACTTC.

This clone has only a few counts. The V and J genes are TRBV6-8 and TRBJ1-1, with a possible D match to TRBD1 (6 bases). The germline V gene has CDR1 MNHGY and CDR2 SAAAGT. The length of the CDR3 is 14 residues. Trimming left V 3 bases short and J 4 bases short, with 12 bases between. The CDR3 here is CASSYLGASTEAFF. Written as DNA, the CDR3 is TGTGCCAGCAGTTATTTGGGGGCCAGCACTGAAGCTTTCTTT.

The CDR3 region is CASSMAAHTNSPLHF. The CDR3 DNA sequence: TGTGCCAGTAGTATGGCAGCGCATACTAATTCACCCCTCCACTTT. The chain combines TRBV19 with TRBJ1-6, with D uncertain. The CDR3 runs to 15 residues. V lost 3 bases and J lost 6, with 12 bases in between. From germline, CDR1 is LNHDA and CDR2 SQIVND (reference sequence).

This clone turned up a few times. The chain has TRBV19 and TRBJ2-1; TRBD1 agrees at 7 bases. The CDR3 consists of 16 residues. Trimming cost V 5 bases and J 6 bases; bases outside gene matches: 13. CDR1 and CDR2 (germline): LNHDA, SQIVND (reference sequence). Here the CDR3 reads CASSWGTGTETNEQFF. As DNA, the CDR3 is TGTGCCAGTAGTTGGGGAACCGGGACAGAGACCAATGAGCAGTTCTTC.

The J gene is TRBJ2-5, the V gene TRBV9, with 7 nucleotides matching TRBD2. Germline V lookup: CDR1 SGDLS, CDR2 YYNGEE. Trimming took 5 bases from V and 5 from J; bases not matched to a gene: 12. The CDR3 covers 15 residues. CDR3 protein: CASRNGGTSGETQYF. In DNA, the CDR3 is TGTGCCAGCAGAAACGGGGGGACCTCCGGGGAGACCCAGTACTTC.

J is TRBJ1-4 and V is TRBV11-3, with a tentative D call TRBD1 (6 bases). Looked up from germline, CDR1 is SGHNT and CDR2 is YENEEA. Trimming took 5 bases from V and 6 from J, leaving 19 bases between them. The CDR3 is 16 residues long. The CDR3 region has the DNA TGTGCCAGCAGCCCCCAGGGGCTCTTAAGGGATGAAAAACTGTTTTTT. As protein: CASSPQGLLRDEKLFF.

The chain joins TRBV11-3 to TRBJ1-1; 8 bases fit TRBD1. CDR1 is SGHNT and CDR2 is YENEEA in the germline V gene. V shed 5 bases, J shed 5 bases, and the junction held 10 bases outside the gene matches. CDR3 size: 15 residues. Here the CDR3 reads CASSHGQGSGTEAFF. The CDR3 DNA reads TGTGCCAGCAGCCATGGACAGGGATCGGGGACTGAAGCTTTCTTT.

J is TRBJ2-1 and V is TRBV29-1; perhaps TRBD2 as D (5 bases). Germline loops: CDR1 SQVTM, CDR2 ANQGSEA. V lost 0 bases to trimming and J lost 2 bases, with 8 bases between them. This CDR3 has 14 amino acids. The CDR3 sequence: CSVEDRRAYNEQFF. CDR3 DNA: TGCAGCGTTGAAGATAGGCGGGCCTACAATGAGCAGTTCTTC.

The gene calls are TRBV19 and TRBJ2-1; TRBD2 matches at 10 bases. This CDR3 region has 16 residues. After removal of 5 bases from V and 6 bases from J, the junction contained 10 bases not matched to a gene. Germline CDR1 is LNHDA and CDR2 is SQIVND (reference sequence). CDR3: CASSPSLSGGANEQFF. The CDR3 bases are TGTGCCAGTAGTCCCTCTTTGAGCGGGGGGGCCAATGAGCAGTTCTTC. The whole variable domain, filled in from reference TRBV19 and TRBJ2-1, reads DGGITQSPKYLFRKEGQNVTLSCEQNLNHDAMYWYRQDPGQGLRLIYYSQIVNDFQKGDIAEGYSVSREKKESFPLTVTSAQKNPTAFYLCASSPSLSGGANEQFFGPGTRLTVL.

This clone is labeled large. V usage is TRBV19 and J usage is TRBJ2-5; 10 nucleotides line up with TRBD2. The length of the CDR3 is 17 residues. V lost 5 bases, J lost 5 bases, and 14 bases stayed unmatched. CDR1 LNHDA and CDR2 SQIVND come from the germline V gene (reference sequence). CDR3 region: CASSGRLGLATEETQYF. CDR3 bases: TGTGCCAGTAGTGGTCGATTGGGACTAGCGACCGAGGAGACCCAGTACTTC. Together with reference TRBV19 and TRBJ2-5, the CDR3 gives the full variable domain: DGGITQSPKYLFRKEGQNVTLSCEQNLNHDAMYWYRQDPGQGLRLIYYSQIVNDFQKGDIAEGYSVSREKKESFPLTVTSAQKNPTAFYLCASSGRLGLATEETQYFGPGTRLLVL.

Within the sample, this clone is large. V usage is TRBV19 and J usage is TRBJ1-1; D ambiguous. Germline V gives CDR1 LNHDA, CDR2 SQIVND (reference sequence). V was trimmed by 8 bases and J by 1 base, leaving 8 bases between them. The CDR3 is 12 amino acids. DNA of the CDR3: TGTGCCAGTGCCTACCCGAACACTGAAGCTTTCTTT. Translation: CASAYPNTEAFF.

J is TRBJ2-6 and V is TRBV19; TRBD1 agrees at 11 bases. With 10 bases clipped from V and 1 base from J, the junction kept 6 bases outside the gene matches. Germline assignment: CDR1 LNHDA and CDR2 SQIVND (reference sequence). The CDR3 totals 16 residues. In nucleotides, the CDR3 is TGTGCCACCGGACAGGGGGCGTTTTCTGGGGCCAACGTCCTGACTTTC. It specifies CATGQGAFSGANVLTF.

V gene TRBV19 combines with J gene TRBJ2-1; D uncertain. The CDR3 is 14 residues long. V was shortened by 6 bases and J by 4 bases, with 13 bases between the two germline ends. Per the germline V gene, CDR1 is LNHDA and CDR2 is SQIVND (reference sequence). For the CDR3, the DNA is TGTGCCAGTAGCCTCAACCTTCCTTACAATGAGCAGTTCTTC. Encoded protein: CASSLNLPYNEQFF. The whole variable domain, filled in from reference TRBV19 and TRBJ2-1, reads DGGITQSPKYLFRKEGQNVTLSCEQNLNHDAMYWYRQDPGQGLRLIYYSQIVNDFQKGDIAEGYSVSREKKESFPLTVTSAQKNPTAFYLCASSLNLPYNEQFFGPGTRLTVL.

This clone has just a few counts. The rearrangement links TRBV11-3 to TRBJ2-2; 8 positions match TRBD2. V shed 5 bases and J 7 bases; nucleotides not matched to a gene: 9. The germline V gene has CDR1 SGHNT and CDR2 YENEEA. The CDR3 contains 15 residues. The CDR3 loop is CASSPGLGGSGELFF. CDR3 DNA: TGTGCCAGCAGCCCGGGACTAGGGGGAAGCGGGGAGCTGTTTTTT.

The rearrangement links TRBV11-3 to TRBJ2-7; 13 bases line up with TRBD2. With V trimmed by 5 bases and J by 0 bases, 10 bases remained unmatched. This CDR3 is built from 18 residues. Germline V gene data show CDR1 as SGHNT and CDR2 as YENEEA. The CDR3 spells CASSPGLAGIEISYEQYF. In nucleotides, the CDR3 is TGTGCCAGCAGCCCGGGACTAGCGGGAATAGAAATCTCCTACGAGCAGTACTTC.